The 8 T cell receptor beta chains below come from one sample, sequenced in a study of blood T cell repertoires in COVID-19. Sequencing used immunoSEQ multiplex PCR; TCRdb keeps in-frame clones, though not all of them. The table has around 15,000 clones, 70% to 80% seen once. Sequencing was performed on peripheral blood. The receptor source for this set is a human donor in a cohort sampled during active COVID-19.

The rearrangement uses TRBV12-3 or TRBV12-4 and TRBJ2-4; the match to TRBD1 covers 12 bases. Trimming removed 3 bases from V and 11 bases from J; junction bases left unmatched: 2. This CDR3 spans 13 amino acids. CDR3 DNA sequence: TGTGCCAGCAGTTTGGGACAGGGGGCGGTTCAGTACTTC. Encoded protein: CASSLGQGAVQYF.

The genes are TRBV28 and TRBJ2-3; 9 bases map to TRBD2. The CDR3 sequence is 14 residues long. V lost 7 bases, J lost 6 bases, and 8 bases stayed unmatched. Germline V gene lookup returns CDR1 MDHEN and CDR2 SYDVKM. CDR3 nucleotide sequence: TGTGCCAGCAATATAGCGGGGGCGGGGGATACGCAGTATTTT. It translates to CASNIAGAGDTQYF.

The chain carries TRBV6-4 and TRBJ2-3; 8 bases map to TRBD2. The CDR3 totals 14 residues. Unmatched junction bases numbered 5, after V lost 8 bases and J lost 1 base. CDR1 is MRHNA and CDR2 is SNTAGT in the germline V gene. The CDR3 DNA is TGTGCCAGCGCCCTTAGCGGGGGCACAGATACGCAGTATTTT. This gives the protein CASALSGGTDTQYF.

The J gene is TRBJ1-5, the V gene TRBV30; 7 bases line up with TRBD1. The ends lost 0 bases at V and 0 bases at J; junction bases unmatched: 5. This CDR3 has 16 residues. CDR1 is GTSNPN and CDR2 is SVGIG in the germline V gene (reference sequence). The CDR3: CAWSVGQAYSNQPQHF. The CDR3 region has the DNA TGTGCCTGGAGTGTTGGACAGGCCTATAGCAATCAGCCCCAGCATTTT.

This clone was seen a few times. The V and J genes are TRBV19 and TRBJ2-7, with D possibly matching TRBD2 (6 bases). The ends were cut back, 3 bases at V and 2 bases at J, with 17 bases in the middle. The CDR3 sequence is 16 residues long. Germline assignment: CDR1 LNHDA and CDR2 SQIVND (reference sequence). As DNA, the CDR3 is TGTGCCAGTAGTATGGAGGGCCTAGCAGGTCCCTACGAGCAGTACTTC. Translating it yields CASSMEGLAGPYEQYF.

The chain joins TRBV7-8 to TRBJ1-5; D gene ambiguous. Trimming pared 1 base from V and 2 bases from J, leaving 3 bases between. The CDR3 covers 13 residues. CDR1 is SGHVS, CDR2 FQNEAQ, per germline. The CDR3 nucleotides are TGTGCCAGCAGCTTAGTCGGCAATCAGCCCCAGCATTTT. Its translation: CASSLVGNQPQHF.

The CDR3 loop is CASSEQGNQPQHF. The CDR3 DNA sequence: TGTGCCAGCAGTGAACAGGGCAATCAGCCCCAGCATTTT. The chain recombines TRBV2 with TRBJ1-5; the D is unclear. Deletions cut 2 bases from V and 2 bases from J, with 4 bases between. CDR3 length: 13 residues. Per germline, CDR1 SNHLY and CDR2 FYNNEI.

V and J are TRBV5-6 and TRBJ2-1; D is undetermined. This CDR3 region has 11 residues. Germline CDR1 is SGHDT and CDR2 is YYEEEE. V was pared by 6 bases and J by 9 bases, with 10 bases between. This CDR3 reads CASTIGSEQFF. The CDR3 bases are TGTGCCAGCACCATTGGCAGTGAGCAGTTCTTC.